These 17 T cell receptor beta chains share one sample of origin, sequenced in a study of T cell repertoires in cytomegalovirus infection (dated by TCRdb to between 2018 and 2020). The sample's treatment or condition label, decoded: in vitro stimulation with specific CMV peptide epitopes to enrich CMV-specific T cells. Data came from an Illumina HiSeq 1500. TCRdb reprocessing: public reads trimmed at Q25 with fastp, clones called with MiXCR, in-frame beta chains kept. Rows with a matching CDR3 protein are joined into one entry that keeps the most common DNA and genes. The sample table lists 250,000 to 300,000 distinct CDR3 sequences, around 20% of them with a count of one. The top ten constitute 15% to 20% of the sample. For these TCRs, the target antigens are not known. The sample here was cultured PBMCs, taken from culture after CMV antigen stimulation. The origin of the receptors is a human donor in good health (CMV status not recorded). Some clones in this sample may be carry-over from other donors' samples.

V gene TRBV9 combines with J gene TRBJ2-7; D assignment may be TRBD1 or TRBD2 (6 bases each). With 1 base removed from V and 7 bases from J, the gap between germline ends came to 15 bases. CDR1 is SGDLS, CDR2 YYNGEE, per germline. This CDR3 spans 14 amino acids. CDR3 nucleotide sequence: TGTGCCAGCAGCGTATCCCCCAGGGGAGGTGAGCAGTACTTC. Translating it yields CASSVSPRGGEQYF.

This clonotype was detected a few times. The V and J genes are TRBV12-3 or TRBV12-4 and TRBJ1-1; TRBD1 might be the D (5 bases). Between the trimmed V and J ends, which lost 6 bases and 6 bases, there was a span of 14 bases. This CDR3 has 13 residues. The CDR3 DNA follows: TGTGCCAGCAGGCCACAGGAATCGGCTGAAGCTTTCTTT. Protein product: CASRPQESAEAFF.

Note on this clonotype: A much larger clone differs from this one at a single base, so this may be a read error. This chain uses TRBV7-2 with TRBJ2-1; TRBD2 aligns across 10 bases. With V trimmed by 4 bases and J by 1 base, 1 base remained unmatched. The V gene's germline CDR1 is SGHTA and CDR2 FQGNSA. The CDR3 has 15 amino acids. CDR3 sequence: CASSSAGGSYNEQFF. The DNA for the CDR3 is TGTGCCAGCAGCTCAGCGGGAGGGTCCTACAATGAGCAGTTCTTC.

The CDR3 reads CASHSSGGPDTQYF. DNA of the CDR3: TGTGCCTCGCATTCTAGCGGTGGACCAGATACGCAGTATTTT. The chain uses TRBV10-3 and TRBJ2-3; 7 positions agree with TRBD2. J gave up 4 bases and V 11 bases, and 12 bases lay outside the gene matches. CDR1 is ENHRY, CDR2 SYGVKD, per germline. The CDR3 length is 14 residues.

This clonotype was picked up a small number of times. The rearrangement joins TRBV7-2 to TRBJ1-5, with D hard to call. Germline V gives CDR1 SGHTA, CDR2 FQGNSA. The germline V and J ends were trimmed by 5 bases and 6 bases, with 8 bases remaining between them. This CDR3 is built from 12 residues. The CDR3 is CASSPGLQPQHF. As DNA, the CDR3 is TGTGCCAGCAGCCCCGGGCTTCAGCCCCAGCATTTT.

Ten or more counts support this clonotype. The rearrangement links TRBV7-4 to TRBJ2-7; unclear D gene. Germline-derived CDR1 and CDR2 are SGHVT and SQSDAQ. The CDR3 consists of 15 residues. Trimming cost V 2 bases and J 0 bases, with 11 bases left between them. The CDR3 DNA reads TGTGCCAGCAGCTTATTCTTTCCCAGCTCCTACGAGCAGTACGTC. Its translation is CASSLFFPSSYEQYV.

This clonotype was detected many times. The chain uses TRBV7-2 and TRBJ2-2; D is unclear. From germline, CDR1 is SGHTA and CDR2 FQGNSA. Trimming removed 5 bases from V and 0 bases from J, with 13 bases in between. The CDR3 has 16 residues. The CDR3 DNA follows: TGTGCCAGCAGCCTATTTATCTGGGCGAACACCGGGGAGCTGTTTTTT. This gives the protein CASSLFIWANTGELFF.

This clonotype was found a few times. This chain connects TRBV4-3 to TRBJ1-4, with unresolved D. The V end lost 0 bases, the J end lost 4 bases, and 12 bases lay between the germline ends. This CDR3 is 16 amino acids long. CDR1 and CDR2 from the germline V gene are LGHNA and YSLEER. The chain's CDR3 is CASSQDLAGVNEKLFF. Written as DNA, the CDR3 is TGCGCCAGCAGCCAAGACTTGGCGGGAGTTAATGAAAAACTGTTTTTT.

The V and J genes are TRBV6-2 or TRBV6-3 and TRBJ1-1, with D perhaps TRBD1 (5 bases). Trimming took 7 bases from V and 3 from J, leaving 12 bases between them. This CDR3 region has 13 residues. Germline V gives CDR1 MNHEY, CDR2 SVGEGT. The CDR3 spells CASTVGTHTEAFF. For the CDR3, the DNA is TGTGCCAGCACCGTCGGGACCCACACTGAAGCTTTCTTT.

The chain employs TRBV15 and TRBJ2-7; D is ambiguous. The CDR3 has 14 amino acids. The V gene's germline CDR1 is LNHNV and CDR2 YYDKDF (reference sequence). The V and J ends lost 0 bases and 4 bases respectively, with 10 bases between them. The CDR3 coding sequence is TGTGCCACCAGCAGAGATCTTGGTCATTACGAGCAGTACGTC. Its translation is CATSRDLGHYEQYV.

This sequence joins TRBV24-1 and TRBJ1-5; D is ambiguous. Germline CDR1 KGHDR, CDR2 SFDVKD. Deletions cut 4 bases from V and 9 bases from J, with 12 bases between. The CDR3 covers 13 residues. The CDR3 bases are TGTGCCACCAGTGACCCTCCCAGAGGGCCCCAGCATTTT. This translates into CATSDPPRGPQHF.

The V gene is TRBV20-1, the J gene TRBJ2-5, with 7 nucleotides matching TRBD2. The CDR3 is 14 residues long. V lost 6 bases, J lost 5 bases, and 12 bases stayed unmatched. CDR1 and CDR2 (germline): DFQATT, SNEGSKA (reference sequence). The CDR3: CSAGGDRRAETQYF. The CDR3 DNA is TGCAGTGCGGGAGGGGACCGCCGCGCGGAGACCCAGTACTTC.

There are a few counts of this clonotype. The chain recombines TRBV7-8 with TRBJ2-3; D is unresolved. This CDR3 region has 16 residues. CDR1 and CDR2 from the germline V gene are SGHVS and FQNEAQ. V was clipped by 1 base and J by 0 bases, with 11 bases between them. CDR3 bases: TGTGCCAGCAGCTTAGGCCCTCGGGCAAGCACAGATACGCAGTATTTT. Translating it yields CASSLGPRASTDTQYF.

This clonotype was recorded a few times. The rearrangement joins TRBV12-3 or TRBV12-4 to TRBJ2-5; no firm D call. Trimming pared 6 bases from V and 14 bases from J, leaving 19 bases between. This CDR3 has 12 amino acids. CDR3 DNA: TGTGCCAGCAGCGACCCGACGGGCCCCGGATACTTC. Translating gives CASSDPTGPGYF.

Many counts were recorded for this clonotype. The rearrangement joins TRBV7-2 to TRBJ2-3, with 12 bases lining up with TRBD2. This CDR3 comprises 16 residues. Germline V gives CDR1 SGHTA, CDR2 FQGNSA. Unmatched junction bases numbered 5, after V lost 5 bases and J lost 2 bases. Written as DNA, the CDR3 is TGTGCCAGCAGCATCGGACTAGCGGGAACCACAGATACGCAGTATTTT. Amino acid sequence: CASSIGLAGTTDTQYF.

This clonotype occurred a few times. The rearrangement joins TRBV15 to TRBJ1-4; D remains ambiguous. Deletions cut 5 bases from V and 3 bases from J, with 13 bases between. Germline-derived CDR1 and CDR2 are LNHNV and YYDKDF (reference sequence). This CDR3 spans 15 amino acids. DNA for the CDR3: TGTGCCACCAGCGTCAGGTGGTCGGCTAATGAAAAACTGTTTTTT. It yields the protein CATSVRWSANEKLFF.

This clonotype was seen repeatedly, ten times or more. V usage is TRBV3-1 and J usage is TRBJ2-5; TRBD2 might be the D (5 bases). V was clipped by 0 bases and J by 2 bases, with 10 bases between them. Looked up from germline, CDR1 is LGHDT and CDR2 is YNNKEL (reference sequence). The CDR3 is made up of 15 amino acids. In nucleotides, the CDR3 is TGTGCCAGCAGCCAAGAGGTCGGGATTCAAGAGACCCAGTACTTC. Translated: CASSQEVGIQETQYF.